This is a list of T cell receptor beta chains from one sample in a study of T cells in Graves' hyperthyroidism and ophthalmopathy. TCRdb reprocessed the multiplex PCR reads with MiXCR, giving one entry per CDR3 protein. This table holds about 400,000 distinct CDR3 sequences, roughly 13% found once. Sequenced material: blood. The source is a man aged 50-60 years with Graves' ophthalmopathy. The CDR3 runs from the conserved cysteine through the conserved F or W. Each record gives: J gene, CDR3 length, clone size, D gene, V gene, CDR3 DNA, CDR3 protein. A D gene is named only where the DNA matches it firmly. Not every row has a clone size; where given, it reads once, few, many or a size class.

j_gene: TRBJ2-3; len: 13; abundance: many; d_gene: -; v_gene: TRBV27; CDR3nt: TGTGCCAGCAGTTTATCTATCACAGATACGCAGTATTTT; CDR3aa: CASSLSITDTQYF
j_gene: TRBJ2-2; len: 16; abundance: many; d_gene: TRBD2; v_gene: TRBV2; CDR3nt: TGTGCCCAGCTCCTAGCGGAGGCGGATTTCACCGGGGAGCTGTTTTTT; CDR3aa: CAQLLAEADFTGELFF
j_gene: TRBJ2-3; len: 14; abundance: -; d_gene: TRBD2; v_gene: TRBV7-9; CDR3nt: TGTGCCAGCAGCTTAGTCGGGGGGGAAGATACGCAGTATTTT; CDR3aa: CASSLVGGEDTQYF
j_gene: TRBJ2-7; len: 19; abundance: -; d_gene: TRBD2; v_gene: TRBV7-9; CDR3nt: TGTGCCAGCAGCTTAGTCGCTAGCGGAATTTACCCCCAATCCTACGAGCAGTACTTC; CDR3aa: CASSLVASGIYPQSYEQYF
j_gene: TRBJ1-5; len: 16; abundance: many; d_gene: -; v_gene: TRBV27; CDR3nt: TGTGCCAGCATCTTCGGGGCACGGAAGGACAATCAGCCCCAGCATTTT; CDR3aa: CASIFGARKDNQPQHF
j_gene: TRBJ2-7; len: 14; abundance: many; d_gene: -; v_gene: TRBV12-3/TRBV12-4; CDR3nt: TGTGCCAGCAGTTTGGGTCGAGCCGGCTACGAGCAGTACTTC; CDR3aa: CASSLGRAGYEQYF
j_gene: TRBJ1-5; len: 14; abundance: few; d_gene: -; v_gene: TRBV6-1; CDR3nt: TGTGCCAGCAGTCACCGGGGCCTTAAATCGGCCCAGCATTTT; CDR3aa: CASSHRGLKSAQHF
j_gene: TRBJ1-2; len: 13; abundance: few; d_gene: -; v_gene: TRBV5-1; CDR3nt: TGCGCCAGCAGCTTGGATCCAGACTATGGCTACACCTTC; CDR3aa: CASSLDPDYGYTF
j_gene: TRBJ2-5; len: 14; abundance: -; d_gene: TRBD2; v_gene: TRBV20-1; CDR3nt: TGCAGTGCTAGAACTAGCGGGAGTAGGGGGACCCAGTACTTC; CDR3aa: CSARTSGSRGTQYF
j_gene: TRBJ2-7; len: 15; abundance: many; d_gene: TRBD2; v_gene: TRBV11-3; CDR3nt: TGTGCCAGCAGCTTAGCCCTAGCGGGAGCCTACGAGCAGTACTTC; CDR3aa: CASSLALAGAYEQYF
j_gene: TRBJ2-7; len: 15; abundance: few; d_gene: TRBD1; v_gene: TRBV5-1; CDR3nt: TGCGCCAGCAGCACGGGACAGGGGAACTCCTACGAGCAGTACTTC; CDR3aa: CASSTGQGNSYEQYF
j_gene: TRBJ2-1; len: 16; abundance: -; d_gene: TRBD2; v_gene: TRBV24-1; CDR3nt: TGTGCCACCAGTGATTTTATAGCGGGAGCGTACAATGAGCAGTTCTTC; CDR3aa: CATSDFIAGAYNEQFF
j_gene: TRBJ2-3; len: 15; abundance: many; d_gene: TRBD1; v_gene: TRBV7-8; CDR3nt: TGTGCCAGCAGCCCGGACAGGGGGCGCGCAGATACGCAGTATTTT; CDR3aa: CASSPDRGRADTQYF
j_gene: TRBJ2-7; len: 13; abundance: -; d_gene: TRBD2; v_gene: TRBV5-5; CDR3nt: TGTGCCAGCAGCGGGACTAGCGGTGGGGAGCAGTACTTC; CDR3aa: CASSGTSGGEQYF
j_gene: TRBJ2-5; len: 15; abundance: many; d_gene: -; v_gene: TRBV2; CDR3nt: TGTGCCAGCAGTGAACAAACGACGGGTCAAGAGACCCAGTACTTC; CDR3aa: CASSEQTTGQETQYF
j_gene: TRBJ2-4; len: 16; abundance: many; d_gene: TRBD2; v_gene: TRBV5-4; CDR3nt: TGTGCCAGCAGCGAGACTAGCGGGAGCCCTCTCGACATTCAGTACTTC; CDR3aa: CASSETSGSPLDIQYF